This record covers a single T cell receptor (beta chain). This clone occurred once. Its antigen remains undetermined. Base quality data are lacking; no much larger clone is found one base away. This specimen belongs to a study of cytomegalovirus exposure and HLA in healthy donors (dated by TCRdb to 2015 to 2018). At the level of the whole study: According to an earlier analysis of around 600 of the donors, some 170 million T cells yielded 90 million to 130 million unique TCR beta sequences and approximately 300 Gb of sequence data. An earlier analysis of around 540 of the donors applied high-throughput TCR beta sequencing to assess whether each TCR beta V gene segment acted as functional or pseudogenic. To predict cytomegalovirus infection status, the study combined high-throughput TCR immunosequencing, statistical association of individual TCRs with disease status, and machine learning. Every discovery cohort repertoire had been produced on one sequencing platform. A separate validation cohort of over 95 different subjects was used in addition to the roughly 640-subject first cohort. To study patterns of TCR occurrence, a later analysis re-analyzed previously published TCR beta repertoires from several hundred donors and added high-resolution HLA genotyping. On average, roughly 240,000 unique TCR beta nucleotide sequences were sequenced per donor among about 400 genotyped donors of the cohort, with roughly a sixth of those sequences being non-productive. Typing coverage differed by locus: A, B, C, DRB1 and DQB1 were typed in roughly 620-630 donors, DQA1 in approximately 520, DPA1 in some 600, and DPB1 in approximately 450. The T cell repertoires of around 670 subjects were profiled by immunosequencing and related to cytomegalovirus serostatus. Among the approximately 400 genotyped donors, approximately 82% belonged to the genetic ancestry cluster associated with self-reported Caucasian donors. An early release that covered about 600 HLA-typed donors contained approximately 290 gigabases of sequencing data and roughly 84 million unique TCR sequences. About five DR-DQ haplotypes were treated as single units for association and clustering because of strong linkage in the cohort. Donor age, sex, ethnicity and CMV serostatus were compiled alongside the repertoire data. The study was designed to test whether signatures of past pathogen exposure could be identified by cataloging public T cell receptors. Class I and class II HLA loci were covered by the typing at four-digit resolution. Rather than drawing on any new phenotypic data, the later analysis identified candidate immune exposures from TCR beta sequences and the way those sequences occurred across donors. Genome-wide SNP genotypes for about three fifths of the roughly 670 donors were used in a later genetic analysis, which treated that subset as a discovery cohort.

The germline V gene yields SGHVS for CDR1 and FQNEAQ for CDR2. The CDR3 goes from the cysteine to the phenylalanine over 14 residues. The CDR3 DNA has 42 bases and is translated from base 1. The V and J ends are trimmed by 11 bases and 0 bases, leaving 13 bases between them. The cohort consisted of 670 or so healthy bone marrow donors. At the time of sampling, all cohort members were nominally healthy, though unrecorded immune exposures were likely present. The donor was CMV seropositive and was included in the group of 300 or so seropositive cohort members. Each donor provided a peripheral blood sample, and peripheral blood mononuclear cells were used for TCR beta sequencing. Genomic DNA was extracted from the blood cell samples with the Qiagen DNeasy Blood Extraction Kit. Receptors were amplified or captured by the immunoSEQ multiplex PCR assay. For the multiplex PCR, a mixture combining 60 forward primers for TCR Vbeta segments and 13 reverse primers for TCR Jbeta segments was used. The CDR3 region of rearranged TCR beta genes was amplified from genomic DNA by a multiplex PCR assay. Amplified TCR beta libraries were sequenced as 87-base-pair reads on the Illumina HiSeq System. Turning to the authors' computational methods: In a later analysis, 80 million or so unique TCR beta chains were counted across the 650 to 700 repertoires, and approximately 11 million of these chains were shared by at least two donors. Raw reads were error-corrected and collapsed into unique sequences with a nearest-neighbor algorithm that merged closely related sequences to remove PCR and sequencing errors. CDR3 sequences were aligned to IMGT reference sequences to assign V, D and J gene segments. For a sequence to be retained, a match of at least six nucleotides was required to both a V gene segment and a J gene segment. A rearrangement counted as productive if the CDR3 had no stop codons and remained in frame with V and J, and every other rearrangement counted as non-productive. Following IMGT convention, CDR3 was defined as the stretch from the second conserved V-encoded cysteine to the conserved J-encoded phenylalanine. The earlier analysis of about 560 of the donors excluded any sequence lacking an unambiguous match to a single V gene segment. In an earlier analysis of almost 600 of the donors, a V segment was called functional when productive rearrangements were above 56.7%, and segregating when the standard deviation between donors exceeded 5%. A statistical classification framework was built to diagnose cytomegalovirus status from the catalog of TCR beta chain sequences. V and J gene assignment, in a later analysis, came from comparing TCR nucleotide sequences with IMGT/GENE-DB human TR gene sequences. The TCRdist pipeline was used in a later analysis to assign CDR3 sequences and most-parsimonious VDJ recombination scenarios. A later analysis defined each TCR beta chain by its CDR3 amino acid sequence plus V-gene family, and excluded reads lacking a unique V-gene family. In a later analysis, fewer than 650 highly shared, low-generation-probability nucleotide sequences were removed to address suspected cross-contamination and a sequencing artifact. For each public chain, a later analysis derived a clonal expansion index from normalized ranks of inferred template counts within each repertoire. In a later analysis, generation probabilities were computed with a VDJ recombination model fitted to out-of-frame rearrangements, and the resulting probabilities were checked against IGoR. A later analysis scored TCR-TCR, TCR-HLA and TCR-CMV co-occurrence with hypergeometric tests, applying a repertoire-size bias correction to TCR pairs. To estimate false discovery rates, a later analysis permuted the HLA or CMV assignments 20 times. A later analysis grouped co-occurring TCRs with DBSCAN, adding TCRdist sequence similarity when clustering within HLA-allele-positive subsets. For co-occurrence clustering, repertoires with fewer than 30,000 or more than 120,000 public chains were excluded, along with five repertoires with anomalous nucleotide sharing. As stored in TCRdb, this immuneACCESS dataset retains in-frame rearrangements with V and J assigned. A fraction of the clones does not appear; measured against another copy, unresolved V genes explain less than half of the discrepancy, and the remainder lacks a known reason. V and J calls and clone size are given by that table; D and trimming were obtained from the DNA. The sample table contains about 150,000 clones; only one count was recorded for around 72% of them. The leading ten clones occupy over 2.5% of the sample.

Points the paper makes about the study in general: According to a later analysis, parvovirus B19, influenza, CMV and Epstein-Barr virus appeared linked to several top co-occurrence clusters. Most CMV-associated TCR beta chains appeared to be HLA-restricted in a later analysis, and the HLA associations seemed to be driven largely by CMV exposure. Specific HLA alleles were associated with over 15,000 TCR beta sequences at a false discovery rate of 0.05 in a later analysis. A further reported finding was that TCR beta sequences accurately predicted the HLA-A and HLA-B alleles for most subjects in the first cohort. A later genetic analysis associated a missense DCLRE1C variant with V-gene and J-gene trimming of TCR beta chains, and an independent cohort replicated the association. Across donors, most TCR sequences were observed very rarely, whereas some public TCRs were present in many individuals. Broadly in line with IMGT annotations, most TCR beta V segments showed up in productive rearrangements about 90% or about 30% of the time in an earlier analysis of several hundred of the donors. When HLA alleles, especially DR and DQ, strongly co-occurred, TCR associations were difficult to assign to individual alleles. A later genetic analysis reported fewer N-insertions in productive TCRs among donors in an Asian-associated ancestry cluster than the approximately 670-donor mean. In the study, approximately 160 TCR beta chains were listed as associated with cytomegalovirus. In this cohort, only TCR beta chains were sequenced, and detectable features were limited by the absence of alpha or paired-chain data. According to the authors, the approach could potentially be generalized to other disease states and immunological phenotypes. Correlated functional status among segregating V segments might be attributable to linkage disequilibrium, but an unknown experimental factor could not be ruled out. In both the original and validation cohorts, the classifier was reported to diagnose cytomegalovirus status with high specificity and sensitivity. Because the 87-base-pair reads could not distinguish some IMGT-functional V segments, including TRBV6-2 and TRBV6-3, those segments were excluded. A few of the identified cytomegalovirus-associated TCR beta chains were confirmed in vitro to be specific for cytomegalovirus antigens. A later analysis found that TCR association rates varied across HLA loci, with DRB1 alleles showing the most associated TCRs and HLA-C alleles the fewest. For the cohort, immune exposure information was limited to CMV serostatus. Because counts were too low, about 15 rarely observed V segments, including chromosome 9 orphons, were left out of the earlier analysis of approximately 580 of the donors. Presence/absence analyses assumed roughly uniform sequencing depth across donors, an assumption that may not hold. A group of highly shared sequence variants was considered likely to be a technical artifact of the sequencing pipeline. In a later analysis, HLA-associated TCR beta chains were found to be more clonally expanded and to have lower generation probabilities than equally common non-associated chains. Because some donors lacked HLA typing at each locus, the association tests relied only on the typed subset.

The chain links TRBV7-8 with TRBJ2-2, with a tentative D gene TRBD2 over 6 matching bases. The source is a woman aged 45-65 years in good health and CMV-seropositive. Specimen: PBMCs. At the DNA level, the sequence is TGTGCCGGAGGGGCCATAGCGAACACCGGGGAGCTGTTTTTT. Its protein is CAGGAIANTGELFF.